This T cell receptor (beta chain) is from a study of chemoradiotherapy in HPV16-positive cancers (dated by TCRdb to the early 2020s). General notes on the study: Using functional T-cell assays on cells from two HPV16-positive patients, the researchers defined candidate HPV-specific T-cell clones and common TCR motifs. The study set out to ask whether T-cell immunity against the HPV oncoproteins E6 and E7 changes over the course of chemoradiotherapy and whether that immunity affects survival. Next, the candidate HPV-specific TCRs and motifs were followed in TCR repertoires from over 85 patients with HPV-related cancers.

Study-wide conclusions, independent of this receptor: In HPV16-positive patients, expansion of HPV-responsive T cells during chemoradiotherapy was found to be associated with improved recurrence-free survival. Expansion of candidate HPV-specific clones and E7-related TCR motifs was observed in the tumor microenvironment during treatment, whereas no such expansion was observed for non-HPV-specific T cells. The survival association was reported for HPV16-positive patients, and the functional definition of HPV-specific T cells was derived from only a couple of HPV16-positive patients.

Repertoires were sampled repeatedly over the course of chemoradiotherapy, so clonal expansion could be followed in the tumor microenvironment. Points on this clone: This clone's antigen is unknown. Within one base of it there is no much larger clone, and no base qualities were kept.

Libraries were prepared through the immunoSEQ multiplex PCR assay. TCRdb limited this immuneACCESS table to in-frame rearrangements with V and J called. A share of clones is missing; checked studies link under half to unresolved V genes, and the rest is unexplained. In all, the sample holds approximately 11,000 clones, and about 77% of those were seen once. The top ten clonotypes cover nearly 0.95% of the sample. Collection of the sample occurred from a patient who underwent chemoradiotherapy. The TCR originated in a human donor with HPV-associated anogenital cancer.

Read as DNA, the sequence is TGTGCCAGCAGCTTTGGGGGGGCCAAAAACATTCAGTACTTC. This translates into CASSFGGAKNIQYF. The sequence joins TRBV5-6 to TRBJ2-4; matching of 6 bases hints at TRBD2 as the D gene. The CDR3 has 14 amino acids, counting the end cysteine and phenylalanine. Only the CDR3 region is kept as DNA, spanning 42 bases read in frame from base 1. The V and J ends are trimmed by 2 bases and 1 base, leaving 7 bases between them. The germline V gene yields SGHDT for CDR1 and YYEEEE for CDR2.